Listed below are T cell receptor beta chains from one sample, sequenced in a study of cytomegalovirus exposure and HLA in healthy donors. The protocol was immunoSEQ multiplex PCR, while the TCRdb copy is restricted to in-frame clones and leaves out a portion. The data contain around 180,000 clones, around 83% of them seen just once; the ten biggest clones take up more than 0.95%. The sample consisted of PBMCs. Receptor source: a girl aged 2 to 9 in good health and CMV-seropositive. The CDR3 runs from the conserved cysteine through the conserved F or W. Each record gives: V gene, J gene, clone size, D gene, CDR3 DNA, CDR3 protein. A D gene is named only where the DNA matches it firmly. Some rows mark clone size as missing; the rest say once, few, many or name a class of expanded clone.

TRBV18,TRBJ1-2,.,TRBD1,TGTGCCAGCTCCTCCGGGACAGCTAACTATGGCTACACCTTC,CASSSGTANYGYTF
TRBV18,TRBJ1-5,.,.,TGTGCCAGCTCACCAGGCGGGGGGAATTTCAATCAGCCCCAGCATTTT,CASSPGGGNFNQPQHF
TRBV5-1,TRBJ2-5,.,TRBD2,TGCGCCAGCAGCTTGGGAGTAGCGGGAGCGGGAGAGACCCAGTACTTC,CASSLGVAGAGETQYF
TRBV27,TRBJ1-5,few,.,TGTGCCAGCAGTTTCTTCGGTCAGCCCCAGCATTTT,CASSFFGQPQHF
TRBV28,TRBJ2-7,.,.,TGTGCCAGCAGTTTGGTTATCGAGGAGCAGTACTTC,CASSLVIEEQYF
TRBV27,TRBJ2-7,.,.,TGTGCCACCTCGAGTAGTTCCCCCTCCTACGAGCAGTACTTC,CATSSSSPSYEQYF
TRBV4-1,TRBJ1-5,few,.,TGCGCCAGCAGCCAAGTATCGGGGAAAGGCTATAGCAATCAGCCCCAGCATTTT,CASSQVSGKGYSNQPQHF
TRBV25-1,TRBJ2-7,.,TRBD2,TGTGCCAGCAGTCTCCGCAGGGCTAGCGGGCTCTACGAGCAGTACTTC,CASSLRRASGLYEQYF
TRBV6-1,TRBJ2-7,.,TRBD2,TGTGCCAGCAGTGATGGGGTTTTAGCGGGATCCTACGAGCAGTACTTC,CASSDGVLAGSYEQYF
TRBV5-1,TRBJ1-2,.,TRBD1,TGCGCCAGCAGCCCGGACAGGGTGGACGACTATGGCTACACCTTC,CASSPDRVDDYGYTF
TRBV7-2,TRBJ2-1,.,.,TGTGCCAGCAGCTTAGATACCGATCTACCCCTCCATGAGCAGTTCTTC,CASSLDTDLPLHEQFF
TRBV5-6,TRBJ2-7,.,TRBD2,TGTGCCAGCAGCCCGAGAGGCGGGAGTTACTCCTACGAGCAGTACTTC,CASSPRGGSYSYEQYF
TRBV5-6,TRBJ1-1,few,.,TGTGCCAGCAGCTTGGGGCACAGGGTGAACACTGAAGCTTTCTTT,CASSLGHRVNTEAFF
TRBV27,TRBJ2-5,.,.,TGTGCCAGCAGTTTATATTCGGAGGGGGAGACCCAGTACTTC,CASSLYSEGETQYF
TRBV28,TRBJ1-4,.,.,TGTGCCAGCAGCGCAGAGGGGGTGGTTGGAGAAAAACTGTTTTTT,CASSAEGVVGEKLFF
TRBV10-3,TRBJ2-1,.,TRBD1,TGTGCCATCAGTGGGGGACAGGGCGGAAATTACAATGAGCAGTTCTTC,CAISGGQGGNYNEQFF
TRBV6-4,TRBJ1-2,.,.,TGTGCCAGCAGTGCCACTGCCTCTGGTTATGGCTACACCTTC,CASSATASGYGYTF
TRBV5-4,TRBJ2-7,.,.,TGTGCCAGCAGCGGAGAAGAAAGATACGAGCAGTACTTC,CASSGEERYEQYF
TRBV5-1,TRBJ2-7,.,.,TGCGCCAGCAGCTTGGGGCGGGACGAAGGGCCGTACTTC,CASSLGRDEGPYF
TRBV10-1,TRBJ2-3,.,TRBD1,TGCGCCAGCAGCCGGACAGGGAGTGGCACAGATACGCAGTATTTT,CASSRTGSGTDTQYF
TRBV11-2,TRBJ2-3,.,TRBD2,TGTGCCAGCAACGCCGGGGGCGGGGGGGGCGCAGATACGCAGTATTTT,CASNAGGGGGADTQYF
TRBV19,TRBJ1-3,.,TRBD1,TGTGCCAGTAGTTTTTTGACAGGGAGTTCTGGAAACACCATATATTTT,CASSFLTGSSGNTIYF
TRBV7-7,TRBJ2-5,.,.,TGTGCTAGCAGTCAAACTCGGGGGGAGACCCAGTACTTC,CASSQTRGETQYF
TRBV19,TRBJ2-6,few,.,TGTGCCAGTAGTATAGCAGGGTCTGGGGCCAACGTCCTGACTTTC,CASSIAGSGANVLTF
TRBV30,TRBJ2-2,.,.,TGTGCCTGGGGAGGGGAGTATGACACCGGGGAGCTGTTTTTT,CAWGGEYDTGELFF
TRBV19,TRBJ1-2,.,TRBD1,TGTGCCAGTAGTTCCCCAGGGGGCGTCTCTGGCTACACCTTC,CASSSPGGVSGYTF
TRBV4-1,TRBJ1-5,few,.,TGCGCCAGCAGCCTCGGACAGAATCAGCCCCAGCATTTT,CASSLGQNQPQHF
TRBV5-1,TRBJ2-7,few,TRBD2,TGCGCCAGCAGCTTGGAACTAGCGGGACCCTACGAGCAGTACTTC,CASSLELAGPYEQYF
TRBV5-6,TRBJ1-3,many,.,TGTGCCAGCAGCCGGACAGCTGGAAACACCATATATTTT,CASSRTAGNTIYF
TRBV6-5,TRBJ2-1,.,.,TGTGCCAGCACCCAGGGGGGACAGTATAATGAGCAGTTCTTC,CASTQGGQYNEQFF
TRBV27,TRBJ2-7,few,.,TGTGCCAGCAGTTTAGTCGGGGTTAGACACGAGCAGTACTTC,CASSLVGVRHEQYF
TRBV19,TRBJ2-7,.,.,TGTGCCAGTAGTATATGGGGGGGCGGCGAGCAGTACTTC,CASSIWGGGEQYF
TRBV25-1,TRBJ2-7,.,.,TGTGCCAGCAGTGTTAGACTCGGGTACGAGCAGTACTTC,CASSVRLGYEQYF
TRBV5-1,TRBJ2-5,.,.,TGCGCCAGCGGACACGGAACAGAACAAGAGACCCAGTACTTC,CASGHGTEQETQYF